This TCR beta chain came from a study of T cells in tumors after PD-1 blockade. Study summary: Daily vismodegib 150 mg continued in a subset of anti-PD-1-treated patients. On average, peripheral blood gave approximately 120,000 TCR templates and tens of thousands of unique clonotypes.

Template: tumor biopsy or peripheral blood genomic DNA, roughly 550-6,500 ng per sample. This clone turned up a few times. Repertoires were generated with immunoSEQ multiplex PCR, while TCRdb's copy carries only in-frame clones and drops some. This repertoire shows 45,000 to 60,000 clones, approximately 79% found once; its top ten account for 8% to 9.5%. Germline V gene data show CDR1 as MDHEN and CDR2 as SYDVKM. The CDR3 covers 15 residues. V shed 6 bases and J 8 bases; nucleotides not matched to a gene: 8. The starting material was PBMCs, obtained before anti-PD-1 therapy. This chain uses TRBV28 with TRBJ2-1, with 12 bases that match TRBD1. The sequence came from a human donor with advanced basal cell or squamous cell carcinoma (not recorded which). The CDR3 region has the DNA TGTGCCAGCAGCCTTCCCGGGACAGGGGGCGATGAGCAGTTCTTC. This codes for CASSLPGTGGDEQFF.